The clone carrying this T cell receptor beta chain turned up a few times. TCRdb reprocessed the 5' RACE reads with MiXCR, giving one entry per CDR3 protein. The sample has more than 200,000 distinct CDR3 sequences, over 15% seen once. This specimen comes from a study of T-cell memory formation after mild COVID-19. Background on the study: The TCR clusters were mostly specific to one donor.

V was cut by 1 base and J by 8 bases, with 6 bases left in between. The CDR3 runs to 13 residues. Germline CDR1 is LGHDT and CDR2 is YNNKEL (reference sequence). Source material: PBMCs or a T cell subset sorted from them (not recorded which). This receptor was taken from a man younger than 35 who had mild COVID-19 (a few samples of this study predate the infection). Cell type and time point are not known. The V and J genes are TRBV3-1 and TRBJ1-6; D is uncertain. This chain's CDR3 is CASSQGRDSPLHF. The DNA for the CDR3 is TGTGCCAGCAGCCAAGGTAGAGATTCACCCCTCCACTTT.